The T cell receptor (beta chain) under discussion was sequenced for a study of early T cells in non-severe SARS-CoV-2 infection. The CDR3 spans 16 residues. Trimming pared 6 bases from V and 1 base from J, leaving 18 bases between. The TCR library protocol was used to attach unique molecular identifiers. These identifiers were attached to individual cDNA molecules. TCRdb analysed the 5' RACE reads with MiXCR anew, one entry per CDR3 protein. The sample has over 30,000 distinct CDR3 sequences; 7.9% are singletons. This clonotype has at least ten counts. The clonotype comes from an adult who was a healthcare worker with PCR-confirmed SARS-CoV-2 infection or an uninfected control (not recorded which). V and J are TRBV12-3 or TRBV12-4 and TRBJ1-2, with a weak D call TRBD1 (5 bases). The material sequenced was whole blood, taken at baseline. DNA for the CDR3: TGTGCCAGCAGAGTCGCGGCAGGGCAGAATAACTATGGCTACACCTTC. Its protein product is CASRVAAGQNNYGYTF.